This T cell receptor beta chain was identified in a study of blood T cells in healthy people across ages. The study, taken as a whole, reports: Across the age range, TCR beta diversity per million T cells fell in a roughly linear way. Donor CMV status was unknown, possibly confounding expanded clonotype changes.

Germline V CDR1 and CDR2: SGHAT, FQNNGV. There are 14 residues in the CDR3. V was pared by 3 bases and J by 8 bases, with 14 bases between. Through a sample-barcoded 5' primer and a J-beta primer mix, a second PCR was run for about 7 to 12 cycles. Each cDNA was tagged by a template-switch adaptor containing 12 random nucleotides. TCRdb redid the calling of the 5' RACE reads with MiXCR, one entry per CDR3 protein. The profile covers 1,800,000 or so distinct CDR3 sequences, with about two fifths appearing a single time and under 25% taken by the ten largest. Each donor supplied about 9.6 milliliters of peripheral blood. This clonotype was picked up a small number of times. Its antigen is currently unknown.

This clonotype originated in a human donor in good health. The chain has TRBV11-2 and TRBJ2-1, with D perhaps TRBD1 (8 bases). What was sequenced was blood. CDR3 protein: CASSFSGTGDEQFF. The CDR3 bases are TGTGCCAGCAGCTTCAGCGGGACAGGCGATGAGCAGTTCTTC. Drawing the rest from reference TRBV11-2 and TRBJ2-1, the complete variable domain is EAGVAQSPRYKIIEKRQSVAFWCNPISGHATLYWYQQILGQGPKLLIQFQNNGVVDDSQLPKDRFSAERLKGVDSTLKIQPAKLEDSAVYLCASSFSGTGDEQFFGPGTRLTVL.